The 6 T cell receptor beta chains reported below all come from one sample, sequenced in a study of blood T cell repertoires in COVID-19. Sequencing used immunoSEQ multiplex PCR; TCRdb keeps in-frame clones, though not all of them. Of roughly 280,000 clones listed, approximately 89% are singletons. Sequenced input: PBMCs or T cells enriched from blood (not recorded which). The receptor source for this set is a woman aged 55-70 years who had recovered from COVID-19.

The V and J genes are TRBV28 and TRBJ2-1; 7 nucleotides align to TRBD2. The CDR3 is 17 residues long. The V gene's germline CDR1 is MDHEN and CDR2 SYDVKM. V gave up 5 bases and J gave up 6 bases; unmatched junction bases: 16. CDR3 bases: TGTGCCAGCAGTCCCCCCTTGGGGGAGGGTTCCCCCAATGAGCAGTTCTTC. This gives the protein CASSPPLGEGSPNEQFF.

The chain carries TRBV5-1 and TRBJ2-5, with D unresolved. CDR3 length: 14 amino acids. Germline V gene lookup returns CDR1 SGHRS and CDR2 YFSETQ. V was trimmed by 0 bases and J by 1 base, leaving 7 bases between them. The CDR3 reads CASSLVQSQETQYF. The CDR3 bases are TGCGCCAGCAGCTTGGTGCAGTCCCAAGAGACCCAGTACTTC.

In this sample, this clone turned up once. The chain couples TRBV10-3 to TRBJ2-7; 7 positions agree with TRBD1. J gave up 5 bases and V 6 bases, and 13 bases lay outside the gene matches. CDR1 and CDR2 from the germline V gene are ENHRY and SYGVKD. The CDR3 is 15 residues long. As DNA, the CDR3 is TGTGCCATCAGGGCTAACAGGGGTATGAGCGACGAGCAGTACTTC. It is translated as CAIRANRGMSDEQYF.

The V and J genes are TRBV29-1 and TRBJ2-7; weak D call: TRBD2 (6 bases). The germline gives CDR1 SQVTM, CDR2 ANQGSEA. The CDR3 is made up of 13 amino acids. Trimming removed 4 bases from V and 3 bases from J, with 13 bases in between. In DNA form, the CDR3 reads TGCAGCGTTGCGGGAGTAGCGTTCTACGAGCAGTACTTC. This codes for CSVAGVAFYEQYF.

This clone appeared a single time. The rearrangement joins TRBV24-1 to TRBJ1-5; 9 bases match TRBD1. This CDR3 comprises 15 residues. Germline V CDR1 and CDR2: KGHDR, SFDVKD. The trim removed 7 bases at V and 7 bases at J, leaving 10 bases unmatched. CDR3 region: CATRPGQGRRQPQHF. CDR3 DNA sequence: TGTGCCACCAGACCGGGACAGGGAAGAAGGCAGCCCCAGCATTTT.

The rearrangement joins TRBV5-4 to TRBJ1-2; TRBD1 might be the D (5 bases). CDR3 size: 12 residues. Per the germline V gene, CDR1 is SGHNT and CDR2 is YYREEE (reference sequence). Trimming removed 7 bases at V and 1 base at J, with 8 bases between. CDR3 DNA sequence: TGTGCCAGCGGGCAGGGTAACTATGGCTACACCTTC. This sequence encodes CASGQGNYGYTF.